One sample yielded the 15 T cell receptor beta chains listed below, sequenced in a study of blood T cell repertoires in COVID-19. The data were produced by immunoSEQ multiplex PCR, yet TCRdb's version contains in-frame clones alone and is incomplete. Of some 97,000 clones listed, 90% to 95% are singletons. The sequenced sample consisted of peripheral blood. These receptors originate from a man aged 60-69 years with acute or convalescent COVID-19.

The CDR3 loop is CASSLALGTGGYIQYF. DNA for the CDR3: TGTGCCAGCAGCTTAGCGCTTGGGACAGGGGGGTACATTCAGTACTTC. This chain uses TRBV7-9 with TRBJ2-4, with 11 bases lining up with TRBD1. J lost 8 bases, V lost 0 bases, and 6 bases had no gene match. Germline CDR1 reads SEHNR; CDR2 reads FQNEAQ (reference sequence). The CDR3 consists of 16 residues.

The chain links TRBV7-9 to TRBJ1-5; D is unresolved. V gave up 1 base and J gave up 9 bases, with 13 bases separating them. This CDR3 spans 14 amino acids. Germline V lookup: CDR1 SEHNR, CDR2 FQNEAQ (reference sequence). Written as DNA, the CDR3 is TGTGCCAGCAGCTTAGATCCGAGTACTTCGCCCCAGCATTTT. Translation gives CASSLDPSTSPQHF. Variable domain in full (rest from reference TRBV7-9 and TRBJ1-5): DTGVSQNPRHKITKRGQNVTFRCDPISEHNRLYWYRQTLGQGPEFLTYFQNEAQLEKSRLLSDRFSAERPKGSFSTLEIQRTEQGDSAMYLCASSLDPSTSPQHFGDGTRLSIL.

V gene TRBV5-4 combines with J gene TRBJ2-5, with TRBD1 matching 7 bases. This CDR3 region has 14 residues. Germline values: CDR1 SGHNT, CDR2 YYREEE (reference sequence). V dropped 4 bases and J dropped 1; count of bases not matched to a gene: 4. Here the CDR3 DNA reads TGTGCCAGCAGCGTGAGGGGGCTCCAAGAGACCCAGTACTTC. Its protein product is CASSVRGLQETQYF.

Only one count was recorded for this clone. The rearrangement uses TRBV27 and TRBJ2-3, with 9 positions matching TRBD2. The germline gives CDR1 MNHEY, CDR2 SMNVEV (reference sequence). The CDR3 totals 14 residues. After removal of 7 bases from V and 1 base from J, the junction contained 3 bases not matched to a gene. This chain's CDR3 is CASTGTSRTDTQYF. The CDR3 DNA reads as TGTGCCAGCACCGGGACTAGCCGCACAGATACGCAGTATTTT.

V gene TRBV9 combines with J gene TRBJ2-2, with 13 positions matching TRBD2. The CDR3 is 16 amino acids. With 3 bases clipped from V and 7 bases from J, the junction kept 6 bases outside the gene matches. The germline V gene has CDR1 SGDLS and CDR2 YYNGEE. This CDR3 is CASSGWTSGSIGELFF. As DNA, the CDR3 is TGTGCCAGCAGCGGATGGACTAGCGGGAGTATCGGGGAGCTGTTTTTT.

This clone was detected only a few times. The chain carries TRBV11-2 and TRBJ1-6, with 7 bases lining up with TRBD1. The CDR3 is made up of 16 amino acids. The ends lost 1 base at V and 4 bases at J; junction bases unmatched: 4. Germline CDR1 SGHAT, CDR2 FQNNGV. The CDR3 region has the DNA TGTGCCAGCAGCTTAGGACAGGGCCGGTATAATTCACCCCTCCACTTT. This gives the protein CASSLGQGRYNSPLHF.

This clone was counted a few times. This chain joins TRBV6-5 and TRBJ1-1; TRBD1 might be the D (6 bases). This CDR3 has 14 residues. Germline values: CDR1 MNHEY, CDR2 SVGAGI. V was pared by 3 bases and J by 6 bases, with 14 bases between. The CDR3 sequence is CASSYPGDSAEAFF. As DNA, the CDR3 is TGTGCCAGCAGTTATCCAGGGGATTCCGCTGAAGCTTTCTTT.

The genes are TRBV7-8 and TRBJ2-7; D unresolved. Trimming took 5 bases from V and 7 from J, leaving 12 bases between them. This CDR3 contains 12 residues. CDR1 is SGHVS, CDR2 FQNEAQ, per germline. The CDR3 region is CASSRAVWEQYF. As DNA, the CDR3 is TGTGCCAGCAGCCGGGCCGTGTGGGAGCAGTACTTC.

The rearrangement joins TRBV6-5 to TRBJ2-7, with D hard to call. Deletions cut 6 bases from V and 5 bases from J, with 11 bases between. From germline, CDR1 is MNHEY and CDR2 SVGAGI. The CDR3 is made up of 12 amino acids. The CDR3 loop reads CASSYFVNEQYF. In DNA form, the CDR3 reads TGTGCCAGCAGCTATTTCGTCAACGAGCAGTACTTC.

This clone has only a few counts. This rearrangement joins TRBV30 to TRBJ1-2; D call uncertain. The CDR3 runs 13 residues. The V gene lost 1 base and the J gene lost 1 base, with 7 bases spanning the gap. CDR1 is GTSNPN and CDR2 is SVGIG in the germline V gene (reference sequence). CDR3 sequence reads: CAWSGSYNYGYTF. As DNA, the CDR3 is TGTGCCTGGAGTGGCAGTTATAACTATGGCTACACCTTC.

The V call is TRBV5-1, the J call TRBJ1-1, with D perhaps TRBD1 (6 bases). Germline-derived CDR1 and CDR2 are SGHRS and YFSETQ. With 0 bases removed from V and 4 bases from J, the gap between germline ends came to 16 bases. The CDR3 is 16 residues long. CDR3 sequence (DNA): TGCGCCAGCAGCTTGGCCGGGGGGCCTCCATCCACTGAAGCTTTCTTT. Amino acid sequence: CASSLAGGPPSTEAFF.

The chain uses TRBV2 and TRBJ1-1, with a tentative D call TRBD1 (6 bases). Trimming left V 8 bases short and J 7 bases short, with 23 bases between. Germline assignment: CDR1 SNHLY and CDR2 FYNNEI. This CDR3 is 15 amino acids long. The CDR3 loop reads CASRIQSQGTGEAFF. The CDR3, as DNA: TGTGCCAGCCGTATCCAGAGCCAGGGGACGGGTGAAGCTTTCTTT.

V and J are TRBV5-8 and TRBJ1-3; D possibly corresponds to TRBD1 (6 bases). The CDR3 sequence is 16 residues long. V was clipped by 2 bases and J by 8 bases, with 20 bases between them. Germline CDR1 and CDR2: SGHTS and YDEGEE. The CDR3 sequence: CASSLIPRGGLDTIYF. For the CDR3, the DNA is TGTGCCAGCAGCTTAATCCCGCGTGGGGGCCTGGACACCATATATTTT.

A few counts support this clone. This chain connects TRBV9 to TRBJ2-7; no reliable D call. The CDR3 contains 12 residues. CDR1 and CDR2 (germline): SGDLS, YYNGEE. Trimming removed 0 bases at V and 6 bases at J, with 7 bases between. This CDR3 is CASSVATGEQYF. CDR3 DNA: TGTGCCAGCAGCGTAGCGACTGGCGAGCAGTACTTC.

The chain couples TRBV13 to TRBJ1-2, with 10 bases identical to TRBD1. CDR1 and CDR2 (germline): PRHDT, FYEKMQ (reference sequence). The CDR3 consists of 14 residues. V lost 3 bases and J lost 3; bases outside the gene matches: 1. CDR3 in amino acids: CASSFGTGDYGYTF. CDR3 bases: TGTGCCAGCAGCTTCGGGACAGGGGACTATGGCTACACCTTC. Full variable domain (remainder filled in from reference TRBV13 and TRBJ1-2): AAGVIQSPRHLIKEKRETATLKCYPIPRHDTVYWYQQGPGQDPQFLISFYEKMQSDKGSIPDRFSAQQFSDYHSELNMSSLELGDSALYFCASSFGTGDYGYTFGSGTRLTVV.